This T cell receptor beta chain was identified during a study of blood T cell repertoires in COVID-19. Across the whole study: Specimens from acute and convalescent COVID-19 originated in the United States, Italy and Spain. T cells, B-cell-depleted T cells, or PBMCs supplied cDNA or gDNA.

The ends lost 5 bases at V and 4 bases at J; junction bases unmatched: 7. CDR3 length equals 15 residues. Per germline, CDR1 MNHEY and CDR2 SMNVEV (reference sequence). Original processing notes: By means of reference gene primer amplification, nucleated cell counts were estimated. Using immunoSEQ multiplex PCR, the repertoire was profiled, and TCRdb retains in-frame clones only, with some absent. That table furnishes V, J and clone size, whereas the DNA furnished D and trimming. The sample carries some 40,000 clones, approximately 84% recorded once. The rearrangement joins TRBV27 to TRBJ1-2; 10 nucleotides line up with TRBD1. The sample was peripheral blood. This receptor was taken from a man aged 50 or older with active or convalescent COVID-19. Here the CDR3 reads CASSPGTGASYGYTF. The DNA of the CDR3 is TGTGCCAGCAGTCCCGGGACAGGGGCTTCCTATGGCTACACCTTC.